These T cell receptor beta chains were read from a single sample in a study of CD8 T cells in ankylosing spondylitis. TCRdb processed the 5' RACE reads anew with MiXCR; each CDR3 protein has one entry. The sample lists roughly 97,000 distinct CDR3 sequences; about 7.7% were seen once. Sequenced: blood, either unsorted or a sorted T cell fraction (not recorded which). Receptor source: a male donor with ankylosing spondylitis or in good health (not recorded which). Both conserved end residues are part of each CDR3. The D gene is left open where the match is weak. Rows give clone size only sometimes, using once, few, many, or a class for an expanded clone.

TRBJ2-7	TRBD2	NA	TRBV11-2	CASSSSTSGSYEQYF	TGTGCCAGCAGCTCATCGACTAGCGGGAGCTACGAGCAGTACTTC
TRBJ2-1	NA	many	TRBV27	CASSRGGQGNEQFF	TGTGCCAGCAGTAGAGGGGGGCAGGGGAATGAGCAGTTCTTC
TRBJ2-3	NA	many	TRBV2	CASTGASTDTQYF	TGTGCCAGCACCGGCGCAAGCACAGATACGCAGTATTTT
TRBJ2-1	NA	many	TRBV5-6	CASSWVHNEQFF	TGTGCCAGCAGCTGGGTCCACAATGAGCAGTTCTTC
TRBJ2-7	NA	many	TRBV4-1	CASSQDTSQLYEQYF	TGCGCCAGCAGCCAAGATACAAGCCAGCTCTACGAGCAGTACTTC
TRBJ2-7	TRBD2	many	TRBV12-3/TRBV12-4	CASSLMSGGYYEQYF	TGTGCCAGCAGTTTAATGAGCGGGGGATACTACGAGCAGTACTTC
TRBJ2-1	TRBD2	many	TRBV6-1	CASRGSGRNEQFF	TGTGCCAGCAGGGGTAGCGGGAGAAATGAGCAGTTCTTC
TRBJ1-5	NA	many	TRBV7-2	CASSVNGPNQPQHF	TGTGCCAGCAGCGTGAATGGGCCCAATCAGCCCCAGCATTTT
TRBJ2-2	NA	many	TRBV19	CASEGRNTGELFF	TGTGCCAGTGAGGGAAGGAACACCGGGGAGCTGTTTTTT
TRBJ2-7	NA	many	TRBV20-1	CSARDVSTSYEQYF	TGCAGTGCTAGAGATGTATCTACATCCTACGAGCAGTACTTC
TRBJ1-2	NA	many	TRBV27	CASSLHRVRDYGYTF	TGTGCCAGCAGTCTACACAGGGTCCGGGACTATGGCTACACCTTC
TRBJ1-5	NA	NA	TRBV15	CATSRDRDRSNQPQHF	TGTGCCACCAGCAGAGACCGCGACAGAAGCAATCAGCCCCAGCATTTT
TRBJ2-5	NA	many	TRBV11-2	CASSDRKTWQETQYF	TGTGCCAGCAGCGATCGAAAGACTTGGCAAGAGACCCAGTACTTC
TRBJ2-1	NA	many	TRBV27	CASSLGVSNEQFF	TGTGCCAGCAGTTTGGGGGTGAGCAATGAGCAGTTCTTC
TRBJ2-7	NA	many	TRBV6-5	CASSYSQVQYF	TGTGCCAGCAGTTACTCACAGGTGCAGTACTTC
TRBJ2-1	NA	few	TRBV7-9	CASSFLFEQFF	TGTGCCAGCAGCTTCCTTTTCGAGCAGTTCTTC
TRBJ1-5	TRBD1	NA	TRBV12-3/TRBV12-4	CASTGQGDQPQHF	TGTGCCAGCACGGGACAGGGGGATCAGCCCCAGCATTTT
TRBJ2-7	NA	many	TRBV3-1	CASSHHGPPYEQYF	TGTGCCAGCAGCCACCACGGGCCACCATACGAGCAGTACTTC
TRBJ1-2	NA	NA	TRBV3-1	CASSQDRPGPYGYTF	TGTGCCAGCAGCCAAGACCGGCCGGGGCCTTATGGCTACACCTTC
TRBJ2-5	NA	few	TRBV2	CASSRDWAETQYF	TGTGCCAGCAGTCGTGACTGGGCGGAGACCCAGTACTTC
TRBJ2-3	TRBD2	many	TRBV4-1	CASSQDQGTSGHTDTQYF	TGCGCCAGCAGCCAAGACCAAGGGACTAGCGGCCACACAGATACGCAGTATTTT
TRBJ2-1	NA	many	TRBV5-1	CASSLDWQYNEQFF	TGCGCCAGCAGCTTGGACTGGCAATACAATGAGCAGTTCTTC
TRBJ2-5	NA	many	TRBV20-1	CSARQTPGPQETQYF	TGCAGTGCTAGACAGACACCAGGTCCCCAAGAGACCCAGTACTTC
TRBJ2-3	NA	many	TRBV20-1	CSARDTTTKDTQYF	TGCAGTGCTAGAGATACAACCACGAAAGATACGCAGTATTTT
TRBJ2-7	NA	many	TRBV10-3	CAIMGGGPSSYEQYF	TGTGCCATCATGGGCGGCGGCCCTAGTTCCTACGAGCAGTACTTC
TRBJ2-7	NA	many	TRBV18	CASSPPGSVRVYEQYF	TGTGCCAGCTCACCACCGGGGTCTGTGAGGGTTTACGAGCAGTACTTC
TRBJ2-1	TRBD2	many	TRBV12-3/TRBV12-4	CASSFTPGLAAINEQFF	TGTGCCAGCAGCTTTACCCCGGGACTAGCGGCGATCAATGAGCAGTTCTTC
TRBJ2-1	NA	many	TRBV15	CATSRDEYNEQFF	TGTGCCACCAGCAGGGATGAATACAATGAGCAGTTCTTC
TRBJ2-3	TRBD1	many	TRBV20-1	CSATGGTGVGDTQYF	TGCAGTGCGACGGGCGGCACAGGGGTTGGAGATACGCAGTATTTT
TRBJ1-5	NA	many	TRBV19	CASSMWDQPQHF	TGTGCCAGTAGTATGTGGGATCAGCCCCAGCATTTT
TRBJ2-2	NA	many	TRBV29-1	CSAMKAAPSPGELFF	TGCAGCGCAATGAAGGCCGCCCCCTCCCCCGGGGAGCTGTTTTTT
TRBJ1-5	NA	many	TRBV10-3	CAISEVKGYQPQHF	TGTGCCATCAGTGAGGTAAAGGGATATCAGCCCCAGCATTTT
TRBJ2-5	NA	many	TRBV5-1	CAPQSVTETQYF	TGCGCCCCGCAGTCAGTCACCGAGACCCAGTACTTC
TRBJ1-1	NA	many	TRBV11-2	CASSLGGGRGRNTEAFF	TGTGCCAGCAGCTTAGGGGGAGGCCGGGGCCGGAACACTGAAGCTTTCTTT
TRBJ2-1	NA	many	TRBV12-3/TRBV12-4	CASSSGYYNEQFF	TGTGCCAGCAGCTCGGGGTACTACAATGAGCAGTTCTTC
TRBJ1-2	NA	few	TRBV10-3	CAIRTQTAGEGYTF	TGTGCCATCAGGACTCAGACAGCCGGGGAAGGCTACACCTTC
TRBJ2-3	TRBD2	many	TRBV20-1	CSAEPSIAGDLLLQSQYF	TGCAGTGCCGAACCTTCGATAGCGGGAGACCTTCTGCTCCAGTCGCAGTATTTT
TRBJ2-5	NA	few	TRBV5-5	CASSTGNLVVETQYF	TGTGCCAGCAGTACCGGGAATCTGGTGGTAGAGACCCAGTACTTC